A selection of T cell receptor beta chains follows, all from one sample in a study of T cells after yellow fever vaccination. TCRdb fed the 5' RACE reads into MiXCR, producing one record per CDR3 protein. This sample has more than 350,000 distinct CDR3 sequences, with around a tenth found just once. The sample here was PBMCs, taken on the day of the first yellow fever vaccination. The receptors shown here come from a man aged 18 to 29 who received the YFV17D yellow fever vaccine. The CDR3 runs from the conserved cysteine through the conserved F or W. A D gene is named only where the DNA matches it firmly. Only part of the rows carry a size: once, few, many, or a class if the clone is expanded.

>TRBJ2-1|TRBV5-4|.|.
TGTGCCAGCAGCTTGGATAAACTAGCCCACAATGAGCAGTTCTTC
CASSLDKLAHNEQFF
>TRBJ2-4|TRBV15|.|TRBD1
TGTGCCACCAGCAGAGACAGGGGGCTGGGGGCCAAAAACATTCAGTACTTC
CATSRDRGLGAKNIQYF
>TRBJ2-3|TRBV4-3|.|.
TGCGCCAGCAGTTCAGGGGGGTACAGGGGCACAGATACGCAGTATTTT
CASSSGGYRGTDTQYF
>TRBJ1-2|TRBV12-3/TRBV12-4|many|.
TGTGCCAGCAGTTTGGGACGGCAACCCGACTCCAACTATGGCTACACCTTC
CASSLGRQPDSNYGYTF
>TRBJ2-7|TRBV13|few|TRBD1
TGTGCCAGCAGCTTCCAGGGACAGGGGGAATACGAGCAGTACTTC
CASSFQGQGEYEQYF
>TRBJ2-5|TRBV3-1|.|.
TGTGCCAGCAGCCAAGAGCGGTTGGAGACCCAGTACTTC
CASSQERLETQYF
>TRBJ2-1|TRBV12-3/TRBV12-4|.|TRBD1
TGTGCCAGCAGTTGGACAGGGGGCTCTCGGGAGCAGTTCTTC
CASSWTGGSREQFF
>TRBJ2-1|TRBV20-1|few|TRBD2
TGCAGTGCTAGAGATCAAAGCGGGGGGTTCAATGAGCAGTTCTTC
CSARDQSGGFNEQFF
>TRBJ2-4|TRBV6-2/TRBV6-3|.|.
TGTGCCAGCAGTTACTCACGGACTACCAAAAACATTCAGTACTTC
CASSYSRTTKNIQYF
>TRBJ2-2|TRBV12-3/TRBV12-4|.|.
TGTGCCAGCAGTTTAACGGGACAGAACACCGGGGAGCTGTTTTTT
CASSLTGQNTGELFF
>TRBJ1-5|TRBV27|few|TRBD1
TGTGCCAGCAGCCCAGGGACAGGGGGAGCTCAGCCCCAGCATTTT
CASSPGTGGAQPQHF
>TRBJ1-3|TRBV20-1|few|TRBD1
TGCAGTGCGGGACAGGGGGCAGGTGGAAACACCATATATTTT
CSAGQGAGGNTIYF
>TRBJ2-3|TRBV7-6|.|TRBD2
TGTGCCGTAAATCGGGGGGGCACAGATACGCAGTATTTT
CAVNRGGTDTQYF
>TRBJ1-1|TRBV7-2|many|TRBD1
TGTGCCAGCAGCCCGGGACAGGGGACTGAAGCTTTCTTT
CASSPGQGTEAFF
>TRBJ2-5|TRBV12-3/TRBV12-4|few|.
TGTGCCAGCAGTTTAAATGCAGAGACCCAGTACTTC
CASSLNAETQYF
>TRBJ2-7|TRBV14|.|.
TGTGCCAGCGGGGAGACCTCCTACGAGCAGTACTTC
CASGETSYEQYF
>TRBJ1-4|TRBV11-2|few|TRBD1
TGTGCCAGCAGCTTAGCCGGACAGGGGTATGAAAAACTGTTTTTT
CASSLAGQGYEKLFF
>TRBJ1-4|TRBV6-5|few|.
TGTGCCAGCAGTTACGGACAAGAGGCTGGAAAACTGTTTTTT
CASSYGQEAGKLFF
>TRBJ2-3|TRBV7-7|.|.
TGTGCCAGCAGCTCAAAACCCCAGTCCACGCAGTATTTT
CASSSKPQSTQYF
>TRBJ1-1|TRBV10-3|.|.
TGTGCCATCAGTGGACAGGAACTACAGATACCTACTGAAGCTTTCTTT
CAISGQELQIPTEAFF
>TRBJ2-5|TRBV5-1|few|.
TGCGCCAGCAGCTTGGCTAGGGCCGAGACCCAGTACTTC
CASSLARAETQYF
>TRBJ1-1|TRBV18|.|.
TGTGCCAGCTCACGAACTCAGGGATCAGGTGAAGCTTTCTTT
CASSRTQGSGEAFF
>TRBJ1-5|TRBV3-1|.|.
TGTGCCAGCAGCCAAGATCTGGACAGTAATCAGCCCCAGCATTTT
CASSQDLDSNQPQHF
>TRBJ2-1|TRBV9|.|.
TGTGCCAGCAGCGCAACTAGCCATAATGAGCAGTTCTTC
CASSATSHNEQFF
>TRBJ2-3|TRBV21-1|few|.
TGTGCCAGCAGCAAAGCCAGCGGGGGGCTATGGAACACAGATACGCAGTATTTT
CASSKASGGLWNTDTQYF
>TRBJ1-5|TRBV4-1|.|.
TGCGCCAGCAGCCATCGAGTTTCCAGGGACCAGCCCCAGCATTTT
CASSHRVSRDQPQHF